The 13 T cell receptor beta chains presented below share a single source sample, sequenced in a study of shared T cell receptors in the human thymus (dated by TCRdb to the early 2020s). The method behind the library was the immunoSEQ multiplex PCR assay. Held by TCRdb, this immuneACCESS table contains in-frame sequences only and omits some clones. Under half of the omission traces to an unresolved V gene where checked; the cause of the rest is unknown. The table for this sample lists 550,000 to 800,000 clones; 80% to 90% of them were counted only once. The ten largest clones represent 0.0095% to 0.011% of the sample. These data were likewise used in another study, on human thymus T cells.

Source material: thymocytes. The source of these receptors is a girl in the first two years of life with a congenital heart defect. Donor details come from another sample of the same person, matched by shared clones.

This clone occurred once. The CDR3 spells CASSSRTGAGYTF. CDR3 DNA: TGTGCCAGCAGCTCCCGGACAGGGGCCGGCTACACCTTC. The rearrangement joins TRBV7-2 to TRBJ1-2, with 9 bases matching TRBD1. There are 13 residues in the CDR3. Germline V gene sequence: CDR1 SGHTA, CDR2 FQGNSA. V lost 4 bases, J lost 8 bases, and 5 bases stayed unmatched.

The gene calls are TRBV12-5 and TRBJ2-2; D possibly corresponds to TRBD1 (6 bases). Germline V gene data show CDR1 as LGHNT and CDR2 as FRNRAP. The V end lost 2 bases, the J end lost 5 bases, and 15 bases lay between the germline ends. There are 16 residues in the CDR3. The CDR3 DNA is TGTGCTAGTGGTTTGATTAAGACAGGCAGGACCGGGGAGCTGTTTTTT. Translating gives CASGLIKTGRTGELFF. Full variable domain (missing parts from reference TRBV12-5 and TRBJ2-2): DARVTQTPRHKVTEMGQEVTMRCQPILGHNTVFWYRQTMMQGLELLAYFRNRAPLDDSGMPKDRFSAEMPDATLATLKIQPSEPRDSAVYFCASGLIKTGRTGELFFGEGSRLTVL.

The chain recombines TRBV4-1 with TRBJ2-7; the D is unclear. Per germline, CDR1 MGHRA and CDR2 YSYEKL. CDR3 length: 16 residues. Trimming pared 1 base from V and 1 base from J, leaving 14 bases between. CDR3 sequence: CASSQVGRAKSYEQYF. The CDR3 nucleotides read TGCGCCAGCAGCCAAGTTGGCCGAGCGAAATCCTACGAGCAGTACTTC.

The chain combines TRBV29-1 with TRBJ2-3, with 7 bases aligning to TRBD2. V shed 3 bases, J shed 6 bases, and the junction held 9 bases outside the gene matches. Germline V gene sequence: CDR1 SQVTM, CDR2 ANQGSEA. The CDR3 sequence is 14 residues long. The CDR3: CSVDWTSLVDTQYF. CDR3 in DNA: TGCAGCGTTGATTGGACTAGTTTAGTGGATACGCAGTATTTT.

The V call is TRBV6-6, the J call TRBJ1-1; D gene uncertain. The V end was cut by 3 bases, the J end by 0 bases, with 5 bases between. Germline V CDR1 and CDR2: MNHNY, SVGAGI (reference sequence). The CDR3 is made up of 13 amino acids. CDR3 protein: CASSYTVNTEAFF. Written as DNA, the CDR3 is TGTGCCAGCAGTTATACAGTGAACACTGAAGCTTTCTTT.

The CDR3: CASMRGGAANYGYTF. The CDR3 region has the DNA TGTGCCAGCATGCGGGGCGGAGCGGCTAACTATGGCTACACCTTC. The rearrangement uses TRBV5-8 and TRBJ1-2; D may be TRBD1 (5 bases). Germline CDR1 and CDR2: SGHTS and YDEGEE. The CDR3 extends over 15 amino acids. Trimming stripped 6 bases from V and 0 bases from J, with 15 bases between.

The chain is built from TRBV7-6 and TRBJ2-5; TRBD1 aligns across 9 bases. The V gene end was trimmed by 6 bases and the J gene end by 3 bases; junction bases not matched to a gene: 20. The CDR3 contains 19 residues. Germline lookup yields CDR1 SGHVS and CDR2 FNYEAQ. The chain's CDR3 is CASSSDRGPLRIREETQYF. The CDR3 nucleotides are TGTGCCAGCAGTTCGGACAGGGGCCCACTAAGGATAAGGGAAGAGACCCAGTACTTC.

As regards this clone: The sample has other DNA sequences that encode this CDR3 too. The chain employs TRBV2 and TRBJ2-5, with 10 bases fitting TRBD2. V shed 2 bases and J 4 bases; nucleotides not matched to a gene: 4. This CDR3 spans 15 amino acids. CDR1 is SNHLY, CDR2 FYNNEI, per germline. CDR3 in DNA: TGTGCCAGCAGTGAAAGGGCTAGCGGGGGAGAGACCCAGTACTTC. Translating it yields CASSERASGGETQYF.

The chain uses TRBV4-1 and TRBJ1-2; 12 bases agree with TRBD1. The ends lost 3 bases at V and 7 bases at J; junction bases unmatched: 6. Germline CDR1 and CDR2: MGHRA and YSYEKL. This CDR3 is built from 15 residues. The CDR3: CASSHRDRGRGGYTF. The CDR3 DNA follows: TGCGCCAGCAGCCACAGGGACAGGGGGCGAGGTGGCTACACCTTC.

The gene calls are TRBV14 and TRBJ1-4; 9 bases match TRBD1. J gave up 8 bases and V 6 bases, and 13 bases lay outside the gene matches. The CDR3 contains 16 residues. Germline V lookup: CDR1 SGHDN, CDR2 FVKESK. CDR3 in amino acids: CASSPFAGTGREKLFF. CDR3 DNA: TGTGCCAGCAGTCCCTTCGCCGGGACAGGGAGGGAAAAACTGTTTTTT.

This clone was observed a few times. The J gene is TRBJ2-5, the V gene TRBV7-6; TRBD1 matches 8 bases. This CDR3 spans 18 amino acids. Germline assignment: CDR1 SGHVS and CDR2 FNYEAQ. V shed 0 bases, J shed 5 bases, and the junction held 14 bases outside the gene matches. In nucleotides, the CDR3 is TGTGCCAGCAGCTTAGCCTTCAAGAGCCAGGGGGCGGGGGAGACCCAGTACTTC. This sequence encodes CASSLAFKSQGAGETQYF. Looking up the rest from reference TRBV7-6 and TRBJ2-5 gives the full variable domain: GAGVSQSPRYKVTKRGQDVALRCDPISGHVSLYWYRQALGQGPEFLTYFNYEAQQDKSGLPNDRFSAERPEGSISTLTIQRTEQRDSAMYRCASSLAFKSQGAGETQYFGPGTRLLVL.

The rearrangement links TRBV12-5 to TRBJ2-3; 8 bases map to TRBD2. The length of the CDR3 is 18 residues. With 2 bases clipped from V and 5 bases from J, the junction kept 15 bases outside the gene matches. Germline V gene sequence: CDR1 LGHNT, CDR2 FRNRAP. The CDR3 region is CASGLISSLGSGEDTQYF. In DNA form, the CDR3 reads TGTGCTAGTGGTTTGATCTCCAGCCTGGGTAGCGGGGAAGATACGCAGTATTTT.

CDR3 loop: CASSILQNRNQETQYF. The CDR3 nucleotides are TGTGCCAGTAGTATTCTTCAGAACAGAAATCAAGAGACCCAGTACTTC. This chain links TRBV19 with TRBJ2-5; unclear D gene. The CDR3 totals 16 residues. V lost 3 bases, J lost 2 bases, and 16 bases lay in between. Germline loops: CDR1 LNHDA, CDR2 SQIVND (reference sequence).